These 3 T cell receptor beta chains were all obtained from the same sample, sequenced in a study of blood T cells in healthy people across ages. It was with a sample-barcoded 5' primer and a J-beta primer mix that a second PCR of roughly 7 to 11 cycles was run. TCRdb processed the 5' RACE reads anew with MiXCR; each CDR3 protein has one entry. Seen here are 1.8 million or so distinct CDR3 sequences, approximately 39% observed once, and the top ten hold 23%. The sample was blood. The source of these receptors is a human donor in good health.

The J gene is TRBJ2-3, the V gene TRBV28, with 7 nucleotides matching TRBD1. CDR1 is MDHEN and CDR2 is SYDVKM in the germline V gene. The CDR3 totals 15 residues. V was pared by 5 bases and J by 3 bases, with 8 bases of the junction left unmatched. The CDR3 here is CASSPLTGLTDTQYF. For the CDR3, the DNA is TGTGCCAGCAGTCCCCTGACAGGGCTTACAGATACGCAGTATTTT.

The gene calls are TRBV4-3 and TRBJ2-1; tentatively, D is TRBD1 or TRBD2 (5 bases each). This CDR3 contains 14 residues. Germline-derived CDR1 and CDR2 are LGHNA and YSLEER. V shed 1 base and J shed 10 bases, with 14 bases lying between them. CDR3 amino acids: CASSQGGGGWEQFF. The CDR3 region has the DNA TGCGCCAGCAGCCAAGGGGGTGGGGGTTGGGAGCAGTTCTTC.

The chain uses TRBV5-1 and TRBJ1-1; D is unclear. CDR3 length: 15 amino acids. Germline-derived CDR1 and CDR2 are SGHRS and YFSETQ. With 0 bases removed from V and 4 bases from J, the gap between germline ends came to 13 bases. CDR3 amino acids: CASSLAGIESTEAFF. CDR3 sequence (DNA): TGCGCCAGCAGCTTGGCCGGGATTGAGAGCACTGAAGCTTTCTTT.